The 25 T cell receptor beta chains below were found in one sample sequenced in a study of response to subunit inactivated influenza vaccine. TCRdb processed the RT-PCR reads anew with MiXCR; each CDR3 protein has one entry. The sample gives approximately 480,000 distinct CDR3 sequences, over 9.5% of which show up once; approximately 12% is in the top ten. The material was PBMCs from blood, obtained around seven weeks after vaccination. The receptors originated from a man aged 45-65 years who received an inactivated influenza vaccine.

This clonotype was observed at least ten times. The germline gene is not matched at one end of the junction; a read error may be the cause. The chain links TRBV5-1 to TRBJ2-3, with D hard to call. The germline V gene encodes CDR1 SGHRS and CDR2 YFSETQ. The CDR3 is 12 residues long. DNA for the CDR3: TGTGCCAGCTCACCGAACACAGATACGCAGTATTTT. Protein: CASSPNTDTQYF.

The genes are TRBV6-2 or TRBV6-3 and TRBJ1-1; D uncertain. Per germline, CDR1 MNHEY and CDR2 SVGEGT. The CDR3 is 13 residues long. V lost 8 bases and J lost 3, with 13 bases in between. Here the CDR3 DNA reads TGTGCCAGCGCAAATGGGGTGCACACTGAAGCTTTCTTT. Translation: CASANGVHTEAFF.

This chain links TRBV29-1 with TRBJ2-2; D not resolved. Germline V gives CDR1 SQVTM, CDR2 ANQGSEA. The CDR3 has 17 residues. V lost 4 bases, J lost 0 bases, and 18 bases lay in between. The CDR3: CSVGRNRFVTNTGELFF. CDR3 DNA: TGCAGCGTTGGTCGTAACCGTTTTGTCACGAACACCGGGGAGCTGTTTTTT.

The V and J genes are TRBV7-9 and TRBJ2-1, with TRBD1 matching over 7 bases. This CDR3 region has 12 residues. J gave up 7 bases and V 7 bases, and 4 bases lay outside the gene matches. CDR1 is SEHNR and CDR2 is FQNEAQ in the germline V gene (reference sequence). DNA of the CDR3: TGTGCCAGCAAACAGGGGAGTAATGAGCAGTTCTTC. Encoded protein: CASKQGSNEQFF.

The rearrangement joins TRBV7-3 to TRBJ2-1; 9 bases are shared with TRBD1. The CDR3 sequence is 15 residues long. J gave up 8 bases and V 5 bases, and 10 bases lay outside the gene matches. Germline loops: CDR1 SGHTA, CDR2 FQGTGA. DNA of the CDR3: TGTGCCAGCAGCGCGCCGGGACAGGGAATATATGAGCAGTTCTTC. This gives the protein CASSAPGQGIYEQFF. The variable domain in full, completed from reference TRBV7-3 and TRBJ2-1, reads GAGVSQTPSNKVTEKGKYVELRCDPISGHTALYWYRQSLGQGPEFLIYFQGTGAADDSGLPNDRFFAVRPEGSVSTLKIQRTERGDSAVYLCASSAPGQGIYEQFFGPGTRLTVL.

This clonotype was detected ten times or more. V usage is TRBV12-3 or TRBV12-4 and J usage is TRBJ2-2; 7 nucleotides align to TRBD1. The junction had 9 bases not matched to a gene; V was cut back by 6 bases and J by 2 bases. CDR3 length: 16 amino acids. The CDR3 nucleotides are TGTGCCAGCAGAAGATCCGGGACAGCAAACACCGGGGAGCTGTTTTTT. It translates to CASRRSGTANTGELFF.

In this sample, this clonotype turned up a few times. This chain uses TRBV15 with TRBJ1-3; D remains ambiguous. The CDR3 is 17 amino acids. Germline CDR1 reads LNHNV; CDR2 reads YYDKDF (reference sequence). V lost 1 base and J lost 0, with 13 bases in between. The CDR3 spells CATSRGGLGISGNTIYF. CDR3 in DNA: TGTGCCACCAGCAGAGGCGGACTCGGAATCTCTGGAAACACCATATATTTT. Drawing the rest from reference TRBV15 and TRBJ1-3, the complete variable domain is DAMVIQNPRYQVTQFGKPVTLSCSQTLNHNVMYWYQQKSSQAPKLLFHYYDKDFNNEADTPDNFQSRRPNTSFCFLDIRSPGLGDTAMYLCATSRGGLGISGNTIYFGEGSWLTVV.

This clonotype was seen ten or more times. The chain links TRBV29-1 to TRBJ1-2, with 7 bases that match TRBD1. Germline V gene data show CDR1 as SQVTM and CDR2 as ANQGSEA. The CDR3 covers 15 residues. The ends lost 5 bases at V and 1 base at J; junction bases unmatched: 10. CDR3 DNA: TGCAGCGTTTCAATAGGACAGGTCTATAACTATGGCTACACCTTC. Translated: CSVSIGQVYNYGYTF.

This clonotype was seen many times. The chain carries TRBV6-2 or TRBV6-3 and TRBJ2-1; 9 bases match TRBD1. Unmatched junction bases numbered 11, after V lost 8 bases and J lost 15 bases. From germline, CDR1 is MNHEY and CDR2 SVGEGT. The length of the CDR3 is 12 residues. The CDR3 sequence: CASRPPGQGVFF. The CDR3 coding sequence is TGTGCCAGCCGACCCCCGGGACAGGGCGTGTTCTTC.

The chain combines TRBV7-2 with TRBJ2-3; TRBD1 is a possible D gene (5 bases). Per germline, CDR1 SGHTA and CDR2 FQGNSA. The CDR3 totals 15 residues. Trimming removed 5 bases at V and 3 bases at J, with 15 bases between. The CDR3 DNA is TGTGCCAGCAGCCTCGCCCTGGGGCAAACAGATACGCAGTATTTT. Translating it yields CASSLALGQTDTQYF.

This clonotype came up many times. The V call is TRBV7-6, the J call TRBJ2-3, with D hard to call. The germline V gene has CDR1 SGHVS and CDR2 FNYEAQ. CDR3 length equals 12 residues. V was cut by 1 base and J by 8 bases, with 7 bases left in between. CDR3 sequence (DNA): TGTGCCAGCAGCTTAGAAGCCCGTACGCAGTATTTT. It is translated as CASSLEARTQYF.

This chain links TRBV12-3 or TRBV12-4 with TRBJ2-1, with 9 bases aligning to TRBD1. The V gene end was trimmed by 1 base and the J gene end by 1 base; junction bases not matched to a gene: 5. CDR3 length: 17 amino acids. In nucleotides, the CDR3 is TGTGCCAGCAGTTTAGAAGCCGGGACAGGGTCCTACAATGAGCAGTTCTTC. This gives the protein CASSLEAGTGSYNEQFF.

This clonotype occurred a few times. This chain links TRBV15 with TRBJ2-7; 10 nucleotides match TRBD2. V lost 5 bases to trimming and J lost 5 bases; unmatched junction nucleotides: 15. Germline CDR1 LNHNV, CDR2 YYDKDF (reference sequence). CDR3 length: 17 residues. The CDR3, as DNA: TGTGCCACCAGCGGAGGCCCCTCTAGCGGGAGTATCGACGAGCAGTACTTC. Its translation is CATSGGPSSGSIDEQYF.

This chain uses TRBV15 with TRBJ2-2, with 8 bases matching TRBD1. V gave up 2 bases and J gave up 4 bases; unmatched junction bases: 9. In germline, CDR1 is LNHNV, CDR2 YYDKDF (reference sequence). The CDR3 is 17 amino acids. The CDR3 reads CATSRNRGQGGTGELFF. The CDR3 nucleotides are TGTGCCACCAGCAGAAATCGAGGACAGGGCGGCACCGGGGAGCTGTTTTTT.

Many counts were recorded for this clonotype. The V and J genes are TRBV7-8 and TRBJ2-1; a possible D gene is TRBD2 (5 bases). The CDR3 runs 14 residues. Trimming cost V 2 bases and J 6 bases, with 11 bases left between them. The V gene's germline CDR1 is SGHVS and CDR2 FQNEAQ. The CDR3 region has the DNA TGTGCCAGCAGCTTATTGATCAGCGGCAATGAGCAGTTCTTC. Translation: CASSLLISGNEQFF.

In its sample, this clonotype was seen many times. The V call is TRBV7-8, the J call TRBJ1-1; no definite D call. Germline V lookup: CDR1 SGHVS, CDR2 FQNEAQ. The germline V and J ends were trimmed by 2 bases and 1 base, with 8 bases remaining between them. The CDR3 spans 14 residues. The CDR3 sequence is CASSLIGPNTEAFF. In nucleotides, the CDR3 is TGTGCCAGCAGCTTAATTGGACCGAACACTGAAGCTTTCTTT.

Many counts were recorded for this clonotype. CDR3 sequence (DNA): TGTGCCATCAGCCAAGGTCCGTCGGACACCGGGGAGCTGTTTTTT. Translating gives CAISQGPSDTGELFF. This chain uses TRBV10-3 with TRBJ2-2; the D is unclear. Germline loops: CDR1 ENHRY, CDR2 SYGVKD. The length of the CDR3 is 15 residues. V was pared by 6 bases and J by 3 bases, with 14 bases between.

The chain carries TRBV5-1 and TRBJ1-1, with unresolved D. Trimming removed 4 bases from V and 4 bases from J, with 14 bases in between. Germline values: CDR1 SGHRS, CDR2 YFSETQ. CDR3 length equals 14 residues. The CDR3 bases are TGCGCCAGCAGCGTAACGTCAAGGGCCACTGAAGCTTTCTTT. Its protein product is CASSVTSRATEAFF.

The chain joins TRBV6-1 to TRBJ2-1, with TRBD2 identical over 10 bases. Germline loops: CDR1 MNHNS, CDR2 SASEGT. The CDR3 has 16 amino acids. V gave up 0 bases and J gave up 3 bases; unmatched junction bases: 2. Here the CDR3 reads CASSEAPSGSYNEQFF. CDR3 coding DNA: TGTGCCAGCAGTGAAGCGCCTAGCGGGAGCTACAATGAGCAGTTCTTC.

As DNA, the CDR3 is TGCGCCAGCAGCCAAGATGGGACTAGCGGGGGTGAGACCCAGTACTTC. Encoded protein: CASSQDGTSGGETQYF. This chain uses TRBV4-3 with TRBJ2-5, with TRBD2 identical over 14 bases. Germline values: CDR1 LGHNA, CDR2 YSLEER. Losses at the gene ends were 0 bases for V and 5 bases for J; bases not matched to a gene: 2. The CDR3 is made up of 16 amino acids.

The sample holds a few counts of this clonotype. This chain joins TRBV12-3 or TRBV12-4 and TRBJ2-3; D is uncertain. The germline V and J ends were trimmed by 6 bases and 2 bases, with 12 bases remaining between them. There are 14 residues in the CDR3. The CDR3 nucleotides are TGTGCCAGCAGGTCACCGGGCTCCACAGATACGCAGTATTTT. This codes for CASRSPGSTDTQYF.

The genes are TRBV7-2 and TRBJ2-1; TRBD2 matches 7 bases. V shed 2 bases and J 4 bases; nucleotides not matched to a gene: 8. The CDR3 extends over 16 amino acids. Germline loops: CDR1 SGHTA, CDR2 FQGNSA. For the CDR3, the DNA is TGTGCCAGCAGCTTACGGGGGGAGGGCCTTTACAATGAGCAGTTCTTC. Protein product: CASSLRGEGLYNEQFF.

In this sample, this clonotype turned up a few times. This rearrangement joins TRBV20-1 to TRBJ1-2; 7 bases line up with TRBD1. The CDR3 is 12 amino acids. Germline CDR1 is DFQATT and CDR2 is SNEGSKA (reference sequence). In DNA, the CDR3 is TGCAGACCTACCACAGGGGTCGGTGGCTACACCTTC. Its protein product is CRPTTGVGGYTF.

This clonotype was seen more than once but under ten times. The chain carries TRBV12-3 or TRBV12-4 and TRBJ1-1; D call uncertain. V was trimmed by 3 bases and J by 1 base, leaving 9 bases between them. The length of the CDR3 is 14 residues. The CDR3 is CASSFVSANTEAFF. CDR3 DNA sequence: TGTGCCAGCAGTTTTGTTTCGGCGAACACTGAAGCTTTCTTT.

V usage is TRBV11-2 and J usage is TRBJ2-1; 10 nucleotides line up with TRBD2. From germline, CDR1 is SGHAT and CDR2 FQNNGV. V gave up 3 bases and J gave up 4 bases; unmatched junction bases: 12. The CDR3 sequence is 18 residues long. The CDR3 region has the DNA TGTGCCAGCAGCTTGATTACGGCTGGTAGCGGGGGGTACAATGAGCAGTTCTTC. Protein sequence: CASSLITAGSGGYNEQFF.